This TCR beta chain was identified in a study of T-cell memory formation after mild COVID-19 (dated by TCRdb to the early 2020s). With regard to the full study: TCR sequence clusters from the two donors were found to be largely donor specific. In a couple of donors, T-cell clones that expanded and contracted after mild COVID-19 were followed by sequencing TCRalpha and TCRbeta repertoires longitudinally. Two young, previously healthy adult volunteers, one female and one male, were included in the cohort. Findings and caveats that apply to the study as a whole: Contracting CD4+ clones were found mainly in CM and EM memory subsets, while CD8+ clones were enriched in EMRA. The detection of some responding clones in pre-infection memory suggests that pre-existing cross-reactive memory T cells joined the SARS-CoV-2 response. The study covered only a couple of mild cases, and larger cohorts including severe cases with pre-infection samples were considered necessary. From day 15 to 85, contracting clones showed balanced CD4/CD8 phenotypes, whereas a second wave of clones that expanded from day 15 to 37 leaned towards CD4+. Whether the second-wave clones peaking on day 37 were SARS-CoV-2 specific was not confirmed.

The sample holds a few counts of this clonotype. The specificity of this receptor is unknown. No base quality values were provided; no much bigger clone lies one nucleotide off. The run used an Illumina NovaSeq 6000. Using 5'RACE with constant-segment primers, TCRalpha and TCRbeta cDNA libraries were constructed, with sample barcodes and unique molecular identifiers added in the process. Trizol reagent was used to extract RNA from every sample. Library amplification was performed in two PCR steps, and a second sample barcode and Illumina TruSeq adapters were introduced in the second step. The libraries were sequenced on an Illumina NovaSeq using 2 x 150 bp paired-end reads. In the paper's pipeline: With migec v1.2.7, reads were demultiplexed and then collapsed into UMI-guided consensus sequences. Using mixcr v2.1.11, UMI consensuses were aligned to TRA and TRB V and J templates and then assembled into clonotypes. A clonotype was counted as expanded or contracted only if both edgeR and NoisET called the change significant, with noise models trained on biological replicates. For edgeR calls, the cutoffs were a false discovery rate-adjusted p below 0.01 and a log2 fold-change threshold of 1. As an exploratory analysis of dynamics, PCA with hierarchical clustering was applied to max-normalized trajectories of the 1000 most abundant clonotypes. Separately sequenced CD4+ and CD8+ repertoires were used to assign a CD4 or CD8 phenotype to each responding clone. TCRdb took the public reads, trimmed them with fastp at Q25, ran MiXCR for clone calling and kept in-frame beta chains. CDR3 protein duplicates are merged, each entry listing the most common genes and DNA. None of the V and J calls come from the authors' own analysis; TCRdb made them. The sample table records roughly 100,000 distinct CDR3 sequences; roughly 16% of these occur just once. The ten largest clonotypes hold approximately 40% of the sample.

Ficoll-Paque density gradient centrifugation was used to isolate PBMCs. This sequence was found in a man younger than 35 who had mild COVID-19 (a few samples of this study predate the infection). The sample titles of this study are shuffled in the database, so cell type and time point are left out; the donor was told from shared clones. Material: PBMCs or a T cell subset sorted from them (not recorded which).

CDR3 region: CASRGVLGRGIYEQYF. The base sequence is TGTGCCAGCAGGGGAGTATTAGGGCGAGGGATATACGAGCAGTACTTC. In this chain, TRBV2 is recombined with TRBJ2-7, and perhaps TRBD2 as D gene, on 5 matching bases. Measured from the cysteine to the phenylalanine, the CDR3 is 16 residues long. Only the CDR3 region is kept as DNA, spanning 48 bases read in frame from base 1. For CDR1 and CDR2, the germline V gene lists SNHLY and FYNNEI. V loses 6 bases of germline sequence and J loses 4 bases, and the interval between the two ends is 22 bases. The entire variable domain, with the stretches around the CDR3 drawn from the reference TRBV2 and TRBJ2-7 proteins, is EPEVTQTPSHQVTQMGQEVILRCVPISNHLYFYWYRQILGQKVEFLVSFYNNEISEKSEIFDDQFSVERPDGSNFTLKIRSTKLEDSAMYFCASRGVLGRGIYEQYFGPGTRLTVT.